The rows below give T cell receptor beta chains drawn from one sample of a study of shared clonotypes between healthy human individuals. Data came from immunoSEQ multiplex PCR; TCRdb stores just in-frame clones and leaves some out. Among 450,000 to 700,000 clones listed, roughly 95% were seen once. The source material was naive CD8+ T cells sorted from blood. These TCRs come from a woman aged 30 to 39 in good health. CDR3s include the opening cysteine and the closing phenylalanine or tryptophan. D genes are given only for firm matches. Where a row states a size, it is once, few, many or the class of an expanded clone; other rows omit it.

CDR3: CSVHTGASYGYTF; DNA: TGCAGCGTCCACACCGGGGCCTCGTATGGCTACACCTTC; size: -; J: TRBJ1-2; V: TRBV29-1; D: -
CDR3: CASSLTQGRPSGNTIYF; DNA: TGTGCCAGCAGCTTAACTCAGGGAAGGCCTTCTGGAAACACCATATATTTT; size: -; J: TRBJ1-3; V: TRBV7-9; D: -
CDR3: CASRSSYEQYF; DNA: TGTGCCAGCAGGAGCTCCTACGAGCAGTACTTC; size: -; J: TRBJ2-7; V: TRBV6-1; D: -
CDR3: CASSSGGELFF; DNA: TGTGCCAGCAGTTCCGGCGGGGAGCTGTTTTTT; size: -; J: TRBJ2-2; V: TRBV27; D: -
CDR3: CASSQDFQDGRPYEQYF; DNA: TGTGCCAGCAGCCAAGATTTTCAGGACGGAAGACCCTACGAGCAGTACTTC; size: -; J: TRBJ2-7; V: TRBV14; D: -
CDR3: CASSLTLAGGPSTDEQYF; DNA: TGTGCCAGCAGCCTAACACTAGCGGGAGGGCCCTCTACCGACGAGCAGTACTTC; size: -; J: TRBJ2-7; V: TRBV27; D: TRBD2
CDR3: CASSNRGSPVDEQYF; DNA: TGTGCCAGCAGCAACAGGGGTTCCCCGGTGGACGAGCAGTACTTC; size: -; J: TRBJ2-7; V: TRBV7-9; D: TRBD1
CDR3: CAISERGLAGSRDTQYF; DNA: TGTGCCATCAGTGAGAGGGGACTAGCGGGATCAAGAGATACGCAGTATTTT; size: -; J: TRBJ2-3; V: TRBV10-3; D: TRBD2
CDR3: CASSLAHGARDYEQYF; DNA: TGTGCCAGCAGCTTAGCTCATGGGGCTCGAGACTACGAGCAGTACTTC; size: once; J: TRBJ2-7; V: TRBV7-9; D: -
CDR3: CASSAAVSYEQYF; DNA: TGTGCCAGTAGTGCGGCCGTTTCCTACGAGCAGTACTTC; size: -; J: TRBJ2-7; V: TRBV19; D: -
CDR3: CASSFRTDTQYF; DNA: TGTGCCAGCAGCTTCCGGACTGATACGCAGTATTTT; size: -; J: TRBJ2-3; V: TRBV11-1; D: -
CDR3: CASSQGGTEAFF; DNA: TGTGCCAGCAGCCAGGGGGGCACTGAAGCTTTCTTT; size: -; J: TRBJ1-1; V: TRBV5-4; D: TRBD1
CDR3: CASSLRVRGYTF; DNA: TGTGCCAGCAGCCTCAGGGTCAGAGGCTACACCTTC; size: -; J: TRBJ1-2; V: TRBV13; D: -
CDR3: CASSLALAGGYNEQFF; DNA: TGCGCCAGCAGCTTGGCTCTGGCGGGAGGGTACAATGAGCAGTTCTTC; size: -; J: TRBJ2-1; V: TRBV5-1; D: TRBD2
CDR3: CASRLGFRTEAFF; DNA: TGTGCCAGCAGGCTAGGGTTTCGAACTGAAGCTTTCTTT; size: few; J: TRBJ1-1; V: TRBV28; D: -
CDR3: CASSPRAQPPQHF; DNA: TGTGCCAGCAGTCCACGGGCCCAGCCGCCCCAGCATTTT; size: -; J: TRBJ1-5; V: TRBV28; D: -
CDR3: CASSAGQYNEQFF; DNA: TGTGCCAGCAGCGCGGGACAGTACAATGAGCAGTTCTTC; size: once; J: TRBJ2-1; V: TRBV2; D: -
CDR3: CASSLKANSGANVLTF; DNA: TGTGCCAGCAGCCTTAAAGCGAACTCTGGGGCCAACGTCCTGACTTTC; size: -; J: TRBJ2-6; V: TRBV7-6; D: -
CDR3: CASSLWATEAAYSNQPQHF; DNA: TGTGCCAGCAGTTTATGGGCGACAGAGGCCGCTTATAGCAATCAGCCCCAGCATTTT; size: -; J: TRBJ1-5; V: TRBV28; D: -
CDR3: CASETGTSLTGELFF; DNA: TGTGCCAGTGAAACCGGGACTAGTCTCACCGGGGAGCTGTTTTTT; size: -; J: TRBJ2-2; V: TRBV19; D: TRBD2
CDR3: CASSSAGGYDEQYF; DNA: TGTGCCAGCAGCTCAGCGGGAGGTTACGACGAGCAGTACTTC; size: -; J: TRBJ2-7; V: TRBV5-4; D: TRBD2
CDR3: CASSPPREGARLFF; DNA: TGTGCCAGCAGCCCACCTAGGGAGGGGGCGAGACTGTTTTTT; size: once; J: TRBJ1-4; V: TRBV13; D: TRBD1
CDR3: CASSVGTSGRTDTQYF; DNA: TGTGCCAGCAGCGTAGGGACTAGCGGGCGCACAGATACGCAGTATTTT; size: once; J: TRBJ2-3; V: TRBV9; D: TRBD2
CDR3: CASSLGRGTGKNYGYTF; DNA: TGTGCCAGCAGCTTAGGGCGTGGGACCGGAAAGAACTATGGCTACACCTTC; size: -; J: TRBJ1-2; V: TRBV13; D: -
CDR3: CASSYAPGYEQYF; DNA: TGTGCCAGCAGTTACGCGCCAGGCTACGAGCAGTACTTC; size: -; J: TRBJ2-7; V: TRBV6-5; D: -
CDR3: CASSEASNTGELFF; DNA: TGTGCCAGCAGTGAAGCGTCGAACACCGGGGAGCTGTTTTTT; size: -; J: TRBJ2-2; V: TRBV6-1; D: -
CDR3: CARESRQGKTDTQYF; DNA: TGTGCCAGGGAGTCGAGACAGGGGAAAACAGATACGCAGTATTTT; size: -; J: TRBJ2-3; V: TRBV2; D: TRBD1
CDR3: CASSPRDAEETQYF; DNA: TGTGCCAGCAGTCCCAGGGACGCGGAAGAGACCCAGTACTTC; size: -; J: TRBJ2-5; V: TRBV27; D: -
CDR3: CASRTGYEQYF; DNA: TGTGCCAGCAGAACCGGCTACGAGCAGTACTTC; size: -; J: TRBJ2-7; V: TRBV7-9; D: -
CDR3: CASSSIGTGSGYTF; DNA: TGTGCCAGCAGTTCCATCGGGACAGGGTCTGGCTACACCTTC; size: -; J: TRBJ1-2; V: TRBV7-9; D: TRBD1
CDR3: CASSLLAGDTQYF; DNA: TGTGCCAGCAGCTTACTAGCGGGAGACACGCAGTATTTT; size: -; J: TRBJ2-3; V: TRBV7-3; D: TRBD2
CDR3: CASSLAGGMNEQFF; DNA: TGTGCCAGCAGCTTAGCGGGAGGCATGAATGAGCAGTTCTTC; size: -; J: TRBJ2-1; V: TRBV7-9; D: -
CDR3: CASSPWAASYEQYF; DNA: TGTGCCAGCAGTCCCTGGGCCGCAAGCTACGAGCAGTACTTC; size: -; J: TRBJ2-7; V: TRBV5-6; D: -
CDR3: CSVIDKNTEAFF; DNA: TGCAGCGTCATTGACAAGAACACTGAAGCTTTCTTT; size: -; J: TRBJ1-1; V: TRBV29-1; D: -
CDR3: CASSLGGVAGQGAWEQYF; DNA: TGTGCCAGCAGCTTGGGAGGGGTTGCGGGACAGGGGGCCTGGGAGCAGTACTTC; size: -; J: TRBJ2-7; V: TRBV5-6; D: TRBD1
CDR3: CASRNRRYSTDTQYF; DNA: TGTGCCAGCAGAAATAGACGGTATAGCACAGATACGCAGTATTTT; size: -; J: TRBJ2-3; V: TRBV7-2; D: -
CDR3: CASSQGLRVRAPHEQYF; DNA: TGCGCCAGCAGCCAAGGACTGCGGGTTCGGGCGCCGCACGAGCAGTACTTC; size: -; J: TRBJ2-7; V: TRBV4-1; D: -